The 32 T cell receptor beta chains below were found in one sample sequenced in a study of Graves' ophthalmopathy and Graves' hyperthyroidism. The authors amplified TCR beta CDR3 regions from RNA transcripts. Following a first-round RT-PCR that used HTBI primers, a second-round multiplex PCR was carried out. MiXCR, run by TCRdb on the multiplex PCR reads, gives a single entry per CDR3 protein. Of under 800,000 distinct CDR3 sequences listed, 20% to 25% are singletons. The sequenced sample consisted of peripheral blood. The receptors derive from a woman aged 18-29 years with stable Graves' hyperthyroidism. Some clones in this sample may be carry-over from other donors' samples.

About this clonotype itself: No conserved phenylalanine or tryptophan is present at the end of the CDR3, so a read error is the likely explanation. This sequence joins TRBV19 and TRBJ1-5; no reliable D call. Trimming pared 6 bases from V and 6 bases from J, leaving 9 bases between. From germline, CDR1 is LNHDA and CDR2 SQIVND (reference sequence). The CDR3 covers 12 residues. CDR3 in DNA: TGTGCCAGTAGCTCCGGTCCTCAGCCCCAGCATTAT. Its protein product is CASSSGPQPQHY.

This clonotype was detected only a few times. The rearrangement uses TRBV4-2 and TRBJ1-2; possibly TRBD1 for D (6 bases). V gave up 0 bases and J gave up 7 bases, with 9 bases separating them. Germline V gene data show CDR1 as LGHNA and CDR2 as YNFKEQ. The CDR3 has 13 amino acids. CDR3 DNA: TGTGCCAGCAGCCAAGATCCGGGGGCTGGCTACACCTTC. Its protein is CASSQDPGAGYTF.

This chain links TRBV2 with TRBJ2-7; D remains unclear. Germline V gene lookup returns CDR1 SNHLY and CDR2 FYNNEI. Trimming took off 1 base at V and 5 bases at J, with 6 bases between the two ends. The CDR3 runs 12 residues. CDR3 DNA: TGTGCCAGCAGTGAAGGGCCAAACGAGCAGTACTTC. Encoded protein: CASSEGPNEQYF.

This clonotype was seen many times. The gene calls are TRBV6-8 and TRBJ2-7, with TRBD1 identical over 7 bases. J was trimmed by 5 bases and V by 6 bases; bases with no gene match: 4. The CDR3 totals 12 residues. The germline gives CDR1 MNHGY, CDR2 SAAAGT. CDR3 region: CASRTTGDEQYF. CDR3 DNA sequence: TGTGCCAGCAGGACAACAGGGGACGAGCAGTACTTC.

This chain uses TRBV12-3 or TRBV12-4 with TRBJ1-1, with a tentative D call TRBD1 (6 bases). This CDR3 has 14 amino acids. Trimming cost V 3 bases and J 4 bases, with 12 bases left between them. CDR3 residues: CASSFWGRSTEAFF. In DNA form, the CDR3 reads TGTGCCAGCAGTTTTTGGGGGCGAAGCACTGAAGCTTTCTTT.

At least ten counts were recorded for this clonotype. J is TRBJ1-6 and V is TRBV20-1; TRBD1 agrees at 7 bases. V trimming: 0 bases; J trimming: 5 bases; junction bases outside the gene matches: 4. The germline gives CDR1 DFQATT, CDR2 SNEGSKA (reference sequence). This CDR3 has 15 residues. The CDR3 DNA is TGCAGTGCTAGAGATTGGGGGACAGATAATTCACCCCTCCACTTT. Protein sequence: CSARDWGTDNSPLHF.

This sequence joins TRBV20-1 and TRBJ1-1; D unclear. Trimming took off 2 bases at V and 0 bases at J, with 7 bases between the two ends. The CDR3 has 13 amino acids. Germline CDR1 and CDR2: DFQATT and SNEGSKA (reference sequence). CDR3 protein: CSARPSLNTEAFF. For the CDR3, the DNA is TGCAGTGCTAGACCAAGCTTGAACACTGAAGCTTTCTTT.

This clonotype was picked up many times. The V gene is TRBV19, the J gene TRBJ2-5; TRBD2 agrees at 10 bases. The germline V gene has CDR1 LNHDA and CDR2 SQIVND (reference sequence). The CDR3 spans 15 residues. The V segment lost 4 bases and the J segment 3 bases; nucleotides outside the gene matches: 5. The CDR3 loop reads CASSKGAGGKETQYF. CDR3 bases: TGTGCCAGTAGTAAAGGAGCGGGGGGGAAAGAGACCCAGTACTTC.

Many counts were recorded for this clonotype. The V and J genes are TRBV4-1 and TRBJ2-7; D remains unclear. V was trimmed by 4 bases and J by 5 bases, leaving 12 bases between them. CDR3 length: 13 amino acids. CDR1 MGHRA and CDR2 YSYEKL come from the germline V gene. The chain's CDR3 is CASSPGDRNEQYF. As DNA, the CDR3 is TGCGCCAGCAGCCCAGGAGATCGGAACGAGCAGTACTTC.

This clonotype has a count of ten or more. The chain links TRBV11-2 to TRBJ2-7; TRBD2 matches 12 bases. The CDR3 has 15 amino acids. V lost 8 bases, J lost 1 base, and 6 bases stayed unmatched. The germline V gene has CDR1 SGHAT and CDR2 FQNNGV. CDR3 sequence: CASGPTSGGSYEQYF. The CDR3 DNA sequence: TGTGCCAGCGGCCCGACTAGCGGGGGTTCCTACGAGCAGTACTTC.

The table lists this clonotype with many counts. The rearrangement uses TRBV6-5 and TRBJ2-5; 7 bases line up with TRBD1. CDR3 length equals 15 residues. Germline trimming cut 7 bases from V and 5 bases from J; bases unmatched to any gene: 13. Germline V gene lookup returns CDR1 MNHEY and CDR2 SVGAGI. The CDR3 spells CASKYRDRPYETQYF. CDR3 nucleotide sequence: TGTGCCAGCAAATACCGGGACAGACCCTACGAGACCCAGTACTTC.

This clonotype was observed many times. This sequence joins TRBV9 and TRBJ2-7, with 11 bases matching TRBD1. Losses at the gene ends were 4 bases for V and 5 bases for J; bases not matched to a gene: 8. In germline, CDR1 is SGDLS, CDR2 YYNGEE. The CDR3 totals 15 residues. CDR3 protein: CASSFTDRGQHEQYF. The CDR3, as DNA: TGTGCCAGCAGCTTCACGGACAGGGGGCAACACGAGCAGTACTTC.

This clonotype was picked up many times. The rearrangement links TRBV6-5 to TRBJ1-1; D remains unclear. Per germline, CDR1 MNHEY and CDR2 SVGAGI. Trimming removed 7 bases at V and 6 bases at J, with 12 bases between. CDR3 size: 12 residues. This CDR3 reads CASKGGYAEAFF. The CDR3, as DNA: TGTGCCAGCAAGGGCGGGTACGCTGAAGCTTTCTTT.

This clonotype occurred many times. The chain couples TRBV7-9 to TRBJ1-1; the D is unclear. Between the trimmed V and J ends, which lost 3 bases and 4 bases, there was a span of 6 bases. CDR1 and CDR2 from the germline V gene are SEHNR and FQNEAQ (reference sequence). The CDR3 is 12 residues long. The CDR3 DNA is TGTGCCAGCAGCTTTAAGGGCACTGAAGCTTTCTTT. It translates to CASSFKGTEAFF.

The chain uses TRBV24-1 and TRBJ2-2; D possibly matches TRBD1 or TRBD2 (5 bases each). The V end was cut by 9 bases, the J end by 0 bases, with 10 bases between. The CDR3 contains 14 residues. From germline, CDR1 is KGHDR and CDR2 SFDVKD. CDR3 sequence reads: CATSGPTNTGELFF. The CDR3, as DNA: TGTGCCACCTCGGGACCGACGAACACCGGGGAGCTGTTTTTT.

This chain connects TRBV4-1 to TRBJ2-7; D is unresolved. V lost 0 bases and J 5 bases, leaving 8 bases between the germline ends. Germline-derived CDR1 and CDR2 are MGHRA and YSYEKL. The length of the CDR3 is 13 residues. Here the CDR3 reads CASSQDLGNEQYF. CDR3 coding DNA: TGCGCCAGCAGCCAAGATTTAGGGAACGAGCAGTACTTC.

This clonotype came up many times. The V gene is TRBV20-1, the J gene TRBJ1-5; D is perhaps TRBD1 (5 bases). CDR3 length: 16 residues. Germline lookup yields CDR1 DFQATT and CDR2 SNEGSKA (reference sequence). CDR3 sequence: CRPSPGCINSNQPQHF. CDR3 in DNA: TGCAGGCCGAGCCCAGGGTGTATCAATAGCAATCAGCCCCAGCATTTT.

The genes are TRBV6-5 and TRBJ2-5; D is undetermined. V was cut by 0 bases and J by 5 bases, with 7 bases left in between. CDR1 is MNHEY, CDR2 SVGAGI, per germline. The CDR3 spans 13 residues. DNA for the CDR3: TGTGCCAGCAGTTACTCTTGGAAGGAGACCCAGTACTTC. Protein: CASSYSWKETQYF.

This clonotype was detected ten times or more. The chain is built from TRBV6-1 and TRBJ1-4; D ambiguous. The germline V gene encodes CDR1 MNHNS and CDR2 SASEGT. This CDR3 has 13 residues. Trimming removed 4 bases at V and 8 bases at J, with 11 bases between. In nucleotides, the CDR3 is TGTGCCAGCAGTGGAGGGTTAAGGGAAAAACTGTTTTTT. Translation: CASSGGLREKLFF.

The genes are TRBV12-3 or TRBV12-4 and TRBJ2-5; possibly TRBD2 for D (5 bases). The CDR3 is 12 residues long. V lost 1 base to trimming and J lost 9 bases, with 9 bases between them. CDR3 region: CASSLDERAQYF. The CDR3 region has the DNA TGTGCCAGCAGTTTAGACGAGAGGGCCCAGTACTTC.

To note about this clonotype: A read error may be the cause here, since a much bigger clone is one base away. The J gene is TRBJ2-7, the V gene TRBV28; D is unresolved. Trimming removed 7 bases from V and 5 bases from J, with 0 bases in between. The CDR3 consists of 8 residues. In germline, CDR1 is MDHEN, CDR2 SYDVKM. The chain's CDR3 is CASNEQYF. The CDR3 DNA reads as TGTGCCAGCAACGAGCAGTACTTC.

This clonotype has a count of ten or more. The chain uses TRBV15 and TRBJ2-5, with TRBD2 matching over 9 bases. Germline trimming cut 6 bases from V and 5 bases from J; bases unmatched to any gene: 13. There are 16 residues in the CDR3. Germline CDR1 and CDR2: LNHNV and YYDKDF (reference sequence). The CDR3 sequence is CATRPFRGTSRETQYF. CDR3 nucleotide sequence: TGTGCCACCAGGCCGTTTCGTGGGACTAGCAGGGAGACCCAGTACTTC.

The table lists this clonotype with many counts. The CDR3, as DNA: TGTGCCAGTAGTGGGTTTTGGCGGTTGGGACCAGAGGCGAACACTGAAGCTTTCTTT. Residues: CASSGFWRLGPEANTEAFF. The rearrangement joins TRBV19 to TRBJ1-1; maybe TRBD1 (5 bases). This CDR3 contains 19 residues. Germline lookup yields CDR1 LNHDA and CDR2 SQIVND (reference sequence). V shed 5 bases and J shed 1 base, with 26 bases lying between them.

This clonotype was counted ten times or more. This sequence joins TRBV15 and TRBJ1-6; TRBD1 is a possible D gene (5 bases). V was shortened by 3 bases and J by 8 bases, with 5 bases between the two germline ends. CDR3 length equals 12 residues. Germline V gene sequence: CDR1 LNHNV, CDR2 YYDKDF (reference sequence). CDR3 loop: CATSRTDSPLHF. In nucleotides, the CDR3 is TGTGCCACCAGCAGGACAGATTCACCCCTCCACTTT.

This clonotype was detected only a few times. J is TRBJ2-2 and V is TRBV29-1; 11 bases are shared with TRBD2. With 2 bases clipped from V and 7 bases from J, the junction kept 9 bases outside the gene matches. The germline gives CDR1 SQVTM, CDR2 ANQGSEA. The CDR3 covers 16 residues. CDR3 nucleotide sequence: TGCAGCGTTGAACTAGCGGGAGGCCCGCGGATCGGGGAGCTGTTTTTT. Protein sequence: CSVELAGGPRIGELFF.

In this sample, this clonotype turned up once. The junction does not match germline at one end; this may be a read error. This chain links TRBV2 with TRBJ2-4; TRBD2 might be the D (6 bases). The germline V gene has CDR1 SNHLY and CDR2 FYNNEI. The CDR3 runs to 12 residues. CDR3 DNA: TGTGCCAGCCGGGGGATTGGAAACATTAAGTACTTC. It encodes CASRGIGNIKYF.

In this sample, this clonotype turned up a few times. The genes are TRBV12-3 or TRBV12-4 and TRBJ1-3; perhaps TRBD1 as D (5 bases). Trimming stripped 8 bases from V and 3 bases from J, with 14 bases between. This CDR3 region has 14 residues. CDR3 nucleotides: TGTGCCAGCCTCGGGGACTTTTATGGAAACACCATATATTTT. Amino acids: CASLGDFYGNTIYF.

At least ten counts were recorded for this clonotype. This chain joins TRBV9 and TRBJ2-7; 8 bases align to TRBD1. Losses at the gene ends were 3 bases for V and 3 bases for J; bases not matched to a gene: 11. Germline CDR1 and CDR2: SGDLS and YYNGEE. The CDR3 consists of 16 residues. This chain's CDR3 is CASSAFSGTGDYEQYF. CDR3 bases: TGTGCCAGCAGCGCGTTTTCCGGGACAGGTGACTACGAGCAGTACTTC.

This clonotype was detected only a few times. J is TRBJ2-2 and V is TRBV6-1, with 9 nucleotides matching TRBD2. V was pared by 11 bases and J by 0 bases, with 4 bases of the junction left unmatched. This CDR3 region has 14 residues. Germline V gene data show CDR1 as MNHNS and CDR2 as SASEGT. CDR3 bases: TGTGCCTTAGGACTAGCGACGAACACCGGGGAGCTGTTTTTT. This translates into CALGLATNTGELFF.

In its sample, this clonotype was seen many times. This chain uses TRBV4-1 with TRBJ1-2, with 8 bases lining up with TRBD1. Germline V gene lookup returns CDR1 MGHRA and CDR2 YSYEKL. The CDR3 contains 15 residues. Trimming took 7 bases from V and 2 from J; bases not matched to a gene: 9. As DNA, the CDR3 is TGCGCCAGCACCCTCACAGGGGGAGTCAACTATGGCTACACCTTC. Translation gives CASTLTGGVNYGYTF.

The V and J genes are TRBV19 and TRBJ2-2; maybe TRBD1 (5 bases). V lost 3 bases and J lost 2, with 13 bases in between. CDR1 LNHDA and CDR2 SQIVND come from the germline V gene (reference sequence). This CDR3 region has 16 residues. The CDR3 region is CASSIDRSLNTGELFF. The CDR3 region has the DNA TGTGCCAGTAGTATCGACAGATCCCTCAACACCGGGGAGCTGTTTTTT.

This clonotype was seen more than once but under ten times. The gene calls are TRBV4-1 and TRBJ2-7, with D tentatively TRBD2 (6 bases). Germline lookup yields CDR1 MGHRA and CDR2 YSYEKL. CDR3 length: 16 amino acids. V dropped 7 bases and J dropped 2 bases, with 21 bases sitting between them. CDR3 in DNA: TGCGCCAGCACTCTCGCGGGGTCCGGGGATCCCTACGAGCAGTACTTC. Protein sequence: CASTLAGSGDPYEQYF.